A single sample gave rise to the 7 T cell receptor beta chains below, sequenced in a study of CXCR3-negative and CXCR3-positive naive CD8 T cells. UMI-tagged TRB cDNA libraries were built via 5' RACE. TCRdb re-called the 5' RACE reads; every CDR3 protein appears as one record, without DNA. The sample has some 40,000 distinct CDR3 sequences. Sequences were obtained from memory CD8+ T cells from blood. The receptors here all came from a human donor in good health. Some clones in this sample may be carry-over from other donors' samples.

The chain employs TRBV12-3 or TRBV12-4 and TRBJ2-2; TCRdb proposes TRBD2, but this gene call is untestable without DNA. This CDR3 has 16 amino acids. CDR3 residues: CASSLVIAGAAGELFF.

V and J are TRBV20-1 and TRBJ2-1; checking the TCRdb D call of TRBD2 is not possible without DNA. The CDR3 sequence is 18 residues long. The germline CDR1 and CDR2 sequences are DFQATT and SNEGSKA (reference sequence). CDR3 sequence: CSARDVLGLAGGPDEQFF.

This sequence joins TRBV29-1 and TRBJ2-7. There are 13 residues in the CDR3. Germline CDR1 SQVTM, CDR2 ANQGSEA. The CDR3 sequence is CSVEQGGSYEQYF.

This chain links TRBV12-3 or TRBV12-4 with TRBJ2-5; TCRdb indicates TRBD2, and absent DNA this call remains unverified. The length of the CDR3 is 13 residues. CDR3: CASSPSGEETQYF.

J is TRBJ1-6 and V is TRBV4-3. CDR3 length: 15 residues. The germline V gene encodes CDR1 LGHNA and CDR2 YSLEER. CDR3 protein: CASSQVKGRDSPLHF.

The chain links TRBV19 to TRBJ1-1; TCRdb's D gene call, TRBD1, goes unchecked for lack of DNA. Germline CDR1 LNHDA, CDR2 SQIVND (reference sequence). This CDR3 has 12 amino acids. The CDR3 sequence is CASRTGGTEAFF.

The CDR3 spells CSARDSINNYGYTF. This chain connects TRBV20-1 to TRBJ1-2. The CDR3 length is 14 residues. CDR1 and CDR2 (germline): DFQATT, SNEGSKA (reference sequence).